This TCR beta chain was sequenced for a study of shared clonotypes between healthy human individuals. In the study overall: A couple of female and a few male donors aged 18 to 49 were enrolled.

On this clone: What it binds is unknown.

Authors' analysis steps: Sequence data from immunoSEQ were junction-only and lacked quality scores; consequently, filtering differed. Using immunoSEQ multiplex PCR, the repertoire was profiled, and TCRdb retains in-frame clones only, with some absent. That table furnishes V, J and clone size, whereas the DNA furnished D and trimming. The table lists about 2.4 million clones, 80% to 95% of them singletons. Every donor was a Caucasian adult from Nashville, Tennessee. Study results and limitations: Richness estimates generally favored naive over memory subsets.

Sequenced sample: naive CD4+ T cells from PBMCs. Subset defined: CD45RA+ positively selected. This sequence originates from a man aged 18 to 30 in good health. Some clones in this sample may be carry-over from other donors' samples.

The CDR3: CASSQDNYNYGYTF. CDR3 DNA sequence: TGCGCCAGCAGCCAAGATAATTATAACTATGGCTACACCTTC. The chain links TRBV4-3 to TRBJ1-2; D uncertain. The CDR3 consists of 14 residues. In germline, CDR1 is LGHNA, CDR2 YSLEER. The V end was cut by 0 bases, the J end by 1 base, with 6 bases between.